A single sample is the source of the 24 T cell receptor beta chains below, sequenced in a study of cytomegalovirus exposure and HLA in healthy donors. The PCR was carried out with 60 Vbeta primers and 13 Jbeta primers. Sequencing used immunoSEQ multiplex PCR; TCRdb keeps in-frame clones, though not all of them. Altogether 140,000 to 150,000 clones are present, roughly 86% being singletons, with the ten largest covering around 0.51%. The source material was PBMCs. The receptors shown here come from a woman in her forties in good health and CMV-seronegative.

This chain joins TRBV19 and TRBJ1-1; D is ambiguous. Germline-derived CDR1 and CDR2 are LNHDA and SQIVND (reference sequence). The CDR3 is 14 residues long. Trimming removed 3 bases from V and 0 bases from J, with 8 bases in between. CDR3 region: CASSIWQMNTEAFF. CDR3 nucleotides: TGTGCCAGTAGTATCTGGCAGATGAACACTGAAGCTTTCTTT.

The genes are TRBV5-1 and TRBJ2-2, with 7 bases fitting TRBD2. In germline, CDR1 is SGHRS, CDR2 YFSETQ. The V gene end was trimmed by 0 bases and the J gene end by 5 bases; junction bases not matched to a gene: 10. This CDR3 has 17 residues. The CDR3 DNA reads TGCGCCAGCAGCTTGGTGCACGGCGGGAGATGGACCGGGGAGCTGTTTTTT. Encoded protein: CASSLVHGGRWTGELFF.

In nucleotides, the CDR3 is TGCAGCGTTGGGGAGGGAGATCAGCCCCAGCATTTT. Residues: CSVGEGDQPQHF. V gene TRBV29-1 combines with J gene TRBJ1-5; D ambiguous. The CDR3 is made up of 12 amino acids. CDR1 and CDR2 from the germline V gene are SQVTM and ANQGSEA. Trimming shortened V by 4 bases and J by 5 bases, and 9 bases separated the two germline ends.

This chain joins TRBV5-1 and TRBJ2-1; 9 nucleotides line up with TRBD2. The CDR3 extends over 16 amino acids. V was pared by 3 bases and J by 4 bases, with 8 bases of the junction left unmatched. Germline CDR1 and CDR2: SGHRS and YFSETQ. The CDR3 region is CASSSLAGAIYNEQFF. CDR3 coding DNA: TGCGCCAGCAGCTCACTAGCGGGTGCTATATACAATGAGCAGTTCTTC. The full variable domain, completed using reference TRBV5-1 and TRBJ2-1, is KAGVTQTPRYLIKTRGQQVTLSCSPISGHRSVSWYQQTPGQGLQFLFEYFSETQRNKGNFPGRFSGRQFSNSRSEMNVSTLELGDSALYLCASSSLAGAIYNEQFFGPGTRLTVL.

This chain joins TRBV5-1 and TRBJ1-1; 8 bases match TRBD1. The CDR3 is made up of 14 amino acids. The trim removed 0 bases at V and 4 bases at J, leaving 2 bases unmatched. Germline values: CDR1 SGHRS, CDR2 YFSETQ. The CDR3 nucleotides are TGCGCCAGCAGCTTGGGTCAGGGGGCCACTGAAGCTTTCTTT. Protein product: CASSLGQGATEAFF.

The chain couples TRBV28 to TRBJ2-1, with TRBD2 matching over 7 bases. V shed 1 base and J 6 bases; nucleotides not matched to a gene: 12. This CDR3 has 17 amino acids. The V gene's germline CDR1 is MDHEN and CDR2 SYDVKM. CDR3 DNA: TGTGCCAGCAGTTTATCCTCGGCTAGCGGACGAGGCAATGAGCAGTTCTTC. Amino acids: CASSLSSASGRGNEQFF.

CDR3 bases: TGTGCCAGCAGCACTCACCGGGGGACTAGCGGGAGGGCCGGATACAATGAGCAGTTCTTC. Amino acid sequence: CASSTHRGTSGRAGYNEQFF. The chain employs TRBV21-1 and TRBJ2-1; the D call TRBD2 from the table was never checked on the DNA. TRBV21-1 is flagged as a pseudogene. The CDR3 loop spans 20 amino acids.

The CDR3 DNA is TGCGCCAGCAGCTTGGCCCCGATAGCGATAGGATTCACAGATACGCAGTATTTT. It yields the protein CASSLAPIAIGFTDTQYF. This chain uses TRBV5-1 with TRBJ2-3, with D possibly TRBD2 on 5 matching bases. This CDR3 spans 18 amino acids. Germline V CDR1 and CDR2: SGHRS, YFSETQ. Trimming stripped 0 bases from V and 2 bases from J, with 19 bases between.

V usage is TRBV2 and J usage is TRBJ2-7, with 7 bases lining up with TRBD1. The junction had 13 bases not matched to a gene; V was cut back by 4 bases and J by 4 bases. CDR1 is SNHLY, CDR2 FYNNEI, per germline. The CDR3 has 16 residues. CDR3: CASSGLPRGYEYEQYF. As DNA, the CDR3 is TGTGCCAGCAGTGGACTCCCCAGGGGGTATGAGTACGAGCAGTACTTC.

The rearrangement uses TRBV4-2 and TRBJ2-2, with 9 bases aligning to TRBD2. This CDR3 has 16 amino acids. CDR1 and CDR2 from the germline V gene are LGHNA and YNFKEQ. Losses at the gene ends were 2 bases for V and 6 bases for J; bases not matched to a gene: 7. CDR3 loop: CASSQSWLAGPGELFF. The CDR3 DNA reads TGTGCCAGCAGCCAATCTTGGCTAGCGGGACCCGGGGAGCTGTTTTTT.

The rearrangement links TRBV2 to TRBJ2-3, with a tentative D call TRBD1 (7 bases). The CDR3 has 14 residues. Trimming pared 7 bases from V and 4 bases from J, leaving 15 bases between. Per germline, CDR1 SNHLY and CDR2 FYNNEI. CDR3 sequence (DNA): TGTGCCAGCAAGGAGGGGGCGGTCGCAGATACGCAGTATTTT. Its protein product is CASKEGAVADTQYF.

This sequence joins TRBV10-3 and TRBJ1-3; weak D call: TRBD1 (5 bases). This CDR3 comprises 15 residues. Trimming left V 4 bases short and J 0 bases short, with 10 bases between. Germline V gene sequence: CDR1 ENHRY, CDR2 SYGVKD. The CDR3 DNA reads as TGTGCCATCAGTGGGATCAGGGACTCTGGAAACACCATATATTTT. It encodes CAISGIRDSGNTIYF.

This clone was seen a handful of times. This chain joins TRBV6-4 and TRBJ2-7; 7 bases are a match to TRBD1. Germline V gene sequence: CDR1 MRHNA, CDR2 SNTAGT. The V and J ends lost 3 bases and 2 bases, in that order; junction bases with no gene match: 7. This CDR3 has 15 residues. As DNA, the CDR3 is TGTGCCAGCAGTGAAGTGCCGGGACAGCCCTACGAGCAGTACTTC. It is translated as CASSEVPGQPYEQYF.

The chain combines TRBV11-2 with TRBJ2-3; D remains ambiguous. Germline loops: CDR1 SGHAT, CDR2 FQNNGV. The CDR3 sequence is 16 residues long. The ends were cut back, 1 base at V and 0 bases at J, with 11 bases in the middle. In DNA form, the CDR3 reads TGTGCCAGCAGCTTAGGGCCCTACTATAGCACAGATACGCAGTATTTT. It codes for CASSLGPYYSTDTQYF.

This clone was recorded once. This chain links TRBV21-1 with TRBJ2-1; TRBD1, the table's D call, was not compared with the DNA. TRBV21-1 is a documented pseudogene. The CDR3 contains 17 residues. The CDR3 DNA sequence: TGTGCCAGCAGCACTTTGGGTGGACAGTGCTCCTACAATGAGCAGTTCTTC. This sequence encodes CASSTLGGQCSYNEQFF.

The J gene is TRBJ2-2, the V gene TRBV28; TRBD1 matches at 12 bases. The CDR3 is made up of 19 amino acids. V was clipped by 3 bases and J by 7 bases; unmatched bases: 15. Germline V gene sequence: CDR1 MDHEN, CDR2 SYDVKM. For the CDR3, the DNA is TGTGCCAGCAGTTTCCGACGGGACAGGGGGCCCACACAGGTCGGGGAGCTGTTTTTT. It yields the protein CASSFRRDRGPTQVGELFF.

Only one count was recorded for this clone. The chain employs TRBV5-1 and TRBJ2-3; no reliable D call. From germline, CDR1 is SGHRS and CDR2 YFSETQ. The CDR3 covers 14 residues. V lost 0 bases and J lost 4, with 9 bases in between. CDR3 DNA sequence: TGCGCCAGCAGCTTGGGTCGGTCCGCAGATACGCAGTATTTT. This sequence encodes CASSLGRSADTQYF.

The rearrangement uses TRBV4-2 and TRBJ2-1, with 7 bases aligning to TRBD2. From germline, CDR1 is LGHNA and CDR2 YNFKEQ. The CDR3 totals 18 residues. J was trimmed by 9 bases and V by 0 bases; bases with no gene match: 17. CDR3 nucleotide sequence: TGTGCCAGCAGCCAAGATTCGGGTGGGGGGGTGGCGCCACGTGAGCAGTTCTTC. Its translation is CASSQDSGGGVAPREQFF.

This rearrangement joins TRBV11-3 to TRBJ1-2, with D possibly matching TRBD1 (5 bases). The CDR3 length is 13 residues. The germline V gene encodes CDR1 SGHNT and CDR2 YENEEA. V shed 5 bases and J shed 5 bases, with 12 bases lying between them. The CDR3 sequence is CASSPGQLYGYTF. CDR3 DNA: TGTGCCAGCAGCCCCGGACAATTGTATGGCTACACCTTC. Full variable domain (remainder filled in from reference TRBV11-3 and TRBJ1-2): EAGVVQSPRYKIIEKKQPVAFWCNPISGHNTLYWYLQNLGQGPELLIRYENEEAVDDSQLPKDRFSAERLKGVDSTLKIQPAELGDSAVYLCASSPGQLYGYTFGSGTRLTVV.

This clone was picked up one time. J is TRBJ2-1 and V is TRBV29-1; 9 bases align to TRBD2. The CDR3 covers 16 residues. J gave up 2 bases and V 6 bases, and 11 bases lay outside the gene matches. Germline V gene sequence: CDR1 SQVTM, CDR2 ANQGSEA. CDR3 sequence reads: CSVGSPSGAAYNEQFF. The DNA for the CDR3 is TGCAGCGTGGGGTCCCCTAGCGGGGCAGCCTACAATGAGCAGTTCTTC.

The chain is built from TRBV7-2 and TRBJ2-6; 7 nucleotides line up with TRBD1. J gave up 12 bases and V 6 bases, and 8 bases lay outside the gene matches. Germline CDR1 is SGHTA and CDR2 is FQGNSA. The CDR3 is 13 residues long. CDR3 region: CASREYRGPVLTF. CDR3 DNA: TGTGCCAGCAGGGAATACAGGGGCCCCGTCCTGACTTTC.

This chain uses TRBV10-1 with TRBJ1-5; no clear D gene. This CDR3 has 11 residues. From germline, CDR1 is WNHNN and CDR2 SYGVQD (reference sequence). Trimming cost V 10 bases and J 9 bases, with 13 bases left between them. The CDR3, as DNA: TGCGCCACCCCCGGGTTTCTGCCCCAGCATTTT. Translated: CATPGFLPQHF.

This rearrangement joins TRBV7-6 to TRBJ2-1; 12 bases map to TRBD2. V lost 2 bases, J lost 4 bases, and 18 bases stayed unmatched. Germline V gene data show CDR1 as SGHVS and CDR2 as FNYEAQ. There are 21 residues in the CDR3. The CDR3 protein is CASSLYPAASGRALGYNEQFF. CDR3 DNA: TGTGCCAGCAGCTTATATCCCGCAGCTAGCGGGAGGGCCTTAGGGTACAATGAGCAGTTCTTC.

This CDR3 reads CASGGGGLNTEAFF. CDR3 DNA sequence: TGCGCCAGCGGAGGGGGGGGTCTGAACACTGAAGCTTTCTTT. This sequence joins TRBV5-1 and TRBJ1-1; TRBD1 is a possible D gene (6 bases). CDR3 length: 14 residues. Per germline, CDR1 SGHRS and CDR2 YFSETQ. Between the trimmed V and J ends, which lost 7 bases and 0 bases, there was a span of 13 bases.